This TCR beta chain was documented in a study of metastatic and nonmetastatic thyroid tumors. The wider study: The authors compared repertoires across blood and tumor or nodule tissue from malignant and benign thyroid patients. Overall study findings and caveats: Malignant thyroid tumors reportedly exceeded benign nodules significantly in TCR beta diversity, with the difference appearing in blood and tumor.

This clone was observed many times. The antigen is undetermined. V was clipped by 4 bases and J by 10 bases; unmatched bases: 5. The CDR3 contains 15 residues. Germline CDR1 reads KGHSH; CDR2 reads LQKENI. In the study's own analysis: Between-group CDR3 differences, defined by clinicopathological status, yielded a distant-metastasis classifier for papillary thyroid cancer. TCRdb reprocessed the PCR reads via MiXCR. TCRdb's processing, not the study's, gives the V and J calls here. The sample yields 15,000 to 20,000 clones, approximately 23% seen once. The entire patient cohort was treatment-naive prior to thyroid surgery.

The material sequenced was adjacent normal tissue. The receptor was derived from a female donor with papillary thyroid cancer or a benign thyroid nodule (not recorded which). Some clones in this sample may be carry-over from other donors' samples. This chain joins TRBV18 and TRBJ2-1; 15 nucleotides align to TRBD2. Here the CDR3 DNA reads TGTGCCAGCTCACAGAGGACTAGCGGGGGGGGCGAGCAGTTCTTC. Translating it yields CASSQRTSGGGEQFF. The complete variable domain, with remaining parts taken from reference TRBV18 and TRBJ2-1, reads NAGVMQNPRHLVRRRGQEARLRCSPMKGHSHVYWYRQLPEEGLKFMVYLQKENIIDESGMPKERFSAEFPKEGPSILRIQQVVRGDSAAYFCASSQRTSGGGEQFFGPGTRLTVL.